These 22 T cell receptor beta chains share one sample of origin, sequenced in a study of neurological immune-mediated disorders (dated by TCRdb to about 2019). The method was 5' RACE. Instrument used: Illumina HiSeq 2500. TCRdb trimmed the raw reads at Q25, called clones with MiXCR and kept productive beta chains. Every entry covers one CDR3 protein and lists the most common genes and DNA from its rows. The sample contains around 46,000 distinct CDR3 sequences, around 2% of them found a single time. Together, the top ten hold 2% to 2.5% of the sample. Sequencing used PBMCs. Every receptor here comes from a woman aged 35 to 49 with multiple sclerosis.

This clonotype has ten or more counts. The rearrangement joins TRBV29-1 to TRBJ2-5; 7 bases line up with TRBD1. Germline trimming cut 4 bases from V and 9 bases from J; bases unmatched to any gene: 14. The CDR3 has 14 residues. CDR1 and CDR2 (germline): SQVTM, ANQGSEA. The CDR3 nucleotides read TGCAGCGTTGCAGGACAGGCGACAAGAGAACCCCAGTACTTC. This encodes CSVAGQATREPQYF.

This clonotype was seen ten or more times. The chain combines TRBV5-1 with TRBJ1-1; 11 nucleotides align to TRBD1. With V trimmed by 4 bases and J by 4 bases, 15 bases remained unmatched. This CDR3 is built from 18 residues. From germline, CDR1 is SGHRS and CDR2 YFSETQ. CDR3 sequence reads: CASSHSLDRGRPGTEAFF. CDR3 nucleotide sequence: TGCGCCAGCAGCCATAGTCTGGACAGGGGGCGTCCCGGCACTGAAGCTTTCTTT.

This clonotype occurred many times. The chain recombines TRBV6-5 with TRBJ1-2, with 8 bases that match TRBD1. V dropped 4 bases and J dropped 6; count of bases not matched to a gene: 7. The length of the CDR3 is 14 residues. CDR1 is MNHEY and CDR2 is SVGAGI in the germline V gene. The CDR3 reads CASSWDRKVNGYTF. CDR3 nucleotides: TGTGCCAGCAGTTGGGACAGGAAAGTGAATGGCTACACCTTC.

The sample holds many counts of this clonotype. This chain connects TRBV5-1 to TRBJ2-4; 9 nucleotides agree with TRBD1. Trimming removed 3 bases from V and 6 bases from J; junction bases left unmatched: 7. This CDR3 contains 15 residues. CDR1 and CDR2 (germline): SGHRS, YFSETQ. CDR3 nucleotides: TGCGCCAGCAGCTCGCACCAGACAGGGGGAAACATTCAGTACTTC. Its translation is CASSSHQTGGNIQYF.

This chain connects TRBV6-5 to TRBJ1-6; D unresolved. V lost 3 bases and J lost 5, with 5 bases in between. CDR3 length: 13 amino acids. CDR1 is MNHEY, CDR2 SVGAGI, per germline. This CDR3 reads CASSYINNSPLHF. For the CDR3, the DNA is TGTGCCAGCAGTTATATTAATAATTCACCCCTCCACTTT.

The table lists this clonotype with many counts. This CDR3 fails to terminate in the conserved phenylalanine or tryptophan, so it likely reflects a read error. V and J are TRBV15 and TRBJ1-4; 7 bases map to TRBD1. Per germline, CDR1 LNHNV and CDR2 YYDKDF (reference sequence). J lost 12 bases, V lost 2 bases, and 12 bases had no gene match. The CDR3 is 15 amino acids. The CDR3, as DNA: TGTGCCACCAGCAGACTACCGGGGGAGGGGGCAGAACTGTTTTGT. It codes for CATSRLPGEGAELFC.

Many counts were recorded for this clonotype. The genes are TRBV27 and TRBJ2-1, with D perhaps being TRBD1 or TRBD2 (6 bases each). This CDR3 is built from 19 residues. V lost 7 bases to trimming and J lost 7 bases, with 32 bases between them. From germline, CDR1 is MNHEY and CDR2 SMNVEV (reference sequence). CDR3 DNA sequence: TGTGCCAGCACGACGAAAAGGTCGGGGGCCTTTCCATTCCCGAATGAGCAGTTCTTC. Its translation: CASTTKRSGAFPFPNEQFF.

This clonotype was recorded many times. The CDR3 DNA is TGTGCCAGCAGCCACCTATACAATGAGCAGTTCTTC. Encoded protein: CASSHLYNEQFF. The chain links TRBV3-1 to TRBJ2-1; D gene unclear. The germline gives CDR1 LGHDT, CDR2 YNNKEL (reference sequence). The CDR3 covers 12 residues. V was pared by 3 bases and J by 4 bases, with 4 bases between.

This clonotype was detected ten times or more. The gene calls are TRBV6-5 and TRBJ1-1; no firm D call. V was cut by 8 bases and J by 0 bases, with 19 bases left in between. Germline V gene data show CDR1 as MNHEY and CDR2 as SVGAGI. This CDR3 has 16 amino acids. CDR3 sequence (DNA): TGTGCCAGCGTAAACTACGGGCGCGATATGAACACTGAAGCTTTCTTT. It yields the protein CASVNYGRDMNTEAFF.

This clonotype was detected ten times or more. CDR3 loop: CSSVEGGGGDTQYF. DNA of the CDR3: TGCAGTTCCGTGGAAGGGGGGGGAGGAGATACGCAGTATTTT. The chain employs TRBV20-1 and TRBJ2-3, with D tentatively TRBD2 (7 bases). Per germline, CDR1 DFQATT and CDR2 SNEGSKA (reference sequence). Trimming removed 8 bases from V and 5 bases from J, with 20 bases in between. This CDR3 comprises 14 residues.

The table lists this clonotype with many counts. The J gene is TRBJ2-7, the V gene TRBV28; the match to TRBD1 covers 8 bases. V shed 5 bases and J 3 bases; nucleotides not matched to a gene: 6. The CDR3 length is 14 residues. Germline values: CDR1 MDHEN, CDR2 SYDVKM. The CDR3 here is CASSPGQGGYEQYF. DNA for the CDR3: TGTGCCAGCAGTCCCGGACAGGGTGGCTACGAGCAGTACTTC.

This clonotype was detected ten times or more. The DNA of the CDR3 is TGCGCCAGCAGCTTCGACAGGGAACTCTATGGCTACACCTTC. It is translated as CASSFDRELYGYTF. V and J are TRBV5-1 and TRBJ1-2; 7 nucleotides align to TRBD1. The germline gives CDR1 SGHRS, CDR2 YFSETQ. V shed 2 bases, J shed 4 bases, and the junction held 5 bases outside the gene matches. The CDR3 runs to 14 residues. Full variable domain (rest looked up from reference TRBV5-1 and TRBJ1-2): KAGVTQTPRYLIKTRGQQVTLSCSPISGHRSVSWYQQTPGQGLQFLFEYFSETQRNKGNFPGRFSGRQFSNSRSEMNVSTLELGDSALYLCASSFDRELYGYTFGSGTRLTVV.

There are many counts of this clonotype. CDR3 protein: CSASATIYEEQYF. CDR3 DNA sequence: TGCAGTGCTAGTGCCACCATCTACGAAGAGCAGTACTTC. The rearrangement uses TRBV20-1 and TRBJ2-7; D not certain. The CDR3 has 13 residues. Germline values: CDR1 DFQATT, CDR2 SNEGSKA (reference sequence). Trimming left V 3 bases short and J 7 bases short, with 16 bases between.

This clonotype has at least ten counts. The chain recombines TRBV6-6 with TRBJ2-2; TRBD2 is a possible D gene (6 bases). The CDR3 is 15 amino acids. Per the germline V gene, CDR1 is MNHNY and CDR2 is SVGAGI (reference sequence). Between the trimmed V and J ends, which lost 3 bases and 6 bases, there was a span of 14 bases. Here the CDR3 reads CASSYGAGRSGELFF. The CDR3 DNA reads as TGTGCCAGCAGTTATGGGGCAGGGAGGTCCGGGGAGCTGTTTTTT.

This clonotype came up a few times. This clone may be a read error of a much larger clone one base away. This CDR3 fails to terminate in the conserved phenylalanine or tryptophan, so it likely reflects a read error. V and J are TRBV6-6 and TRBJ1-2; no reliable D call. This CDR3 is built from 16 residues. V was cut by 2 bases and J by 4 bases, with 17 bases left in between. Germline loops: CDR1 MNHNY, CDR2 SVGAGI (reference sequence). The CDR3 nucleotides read TGTGCCAGCAGTTACGGGAGTGCGCAGCTCAGCTATGGCTACACCGTC. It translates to CASSYGSAQLSYGYTV.

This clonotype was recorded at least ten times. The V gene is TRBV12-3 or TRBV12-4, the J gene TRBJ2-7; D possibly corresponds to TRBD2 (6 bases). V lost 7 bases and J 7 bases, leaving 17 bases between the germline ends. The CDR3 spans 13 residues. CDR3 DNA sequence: TGTGCCAGCAATAGACGGGGGATGGGGGAGCAGTACTTC. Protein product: CASNRRGMGEQYF.

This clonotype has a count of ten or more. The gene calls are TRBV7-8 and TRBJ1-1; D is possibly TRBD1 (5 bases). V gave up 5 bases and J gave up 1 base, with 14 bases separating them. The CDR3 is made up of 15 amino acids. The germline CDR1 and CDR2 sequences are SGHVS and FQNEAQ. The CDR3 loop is CASSIRQISNTEAFF. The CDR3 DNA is TGTGCCAGCAGCATTCGACAGATTTCGAACACTGAAGCTTTCTTT.

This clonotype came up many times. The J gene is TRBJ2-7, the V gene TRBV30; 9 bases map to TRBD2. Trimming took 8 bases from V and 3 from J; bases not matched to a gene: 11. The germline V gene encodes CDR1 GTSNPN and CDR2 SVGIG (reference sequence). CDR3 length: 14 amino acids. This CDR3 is CAGDSLAGVYEQYF. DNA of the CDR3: TGTGCCGGGGACTCCTTAGCGGGGGTCTACGAGCAGTACTTC.

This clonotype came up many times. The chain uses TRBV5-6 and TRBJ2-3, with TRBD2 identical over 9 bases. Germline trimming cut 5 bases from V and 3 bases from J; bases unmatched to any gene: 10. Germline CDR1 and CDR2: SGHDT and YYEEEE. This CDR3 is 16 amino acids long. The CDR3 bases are TGTGCCAGCAGGTATCTTAGCGGGGGCCTAACAGATACGCAGTATTTT. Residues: CASRYLSGGLTDTQYF. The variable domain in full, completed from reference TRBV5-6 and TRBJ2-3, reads DAGVTQSPTHLIKTRGQQVTLRCSPKSGHDTVSWYQQALGQGPQFIFQYYEEEERQRGNFPDRFSGHQFPNYSSELNVNALLLGDSALYLCASRYLSGGLTDTQYFGPGTRLTVL.

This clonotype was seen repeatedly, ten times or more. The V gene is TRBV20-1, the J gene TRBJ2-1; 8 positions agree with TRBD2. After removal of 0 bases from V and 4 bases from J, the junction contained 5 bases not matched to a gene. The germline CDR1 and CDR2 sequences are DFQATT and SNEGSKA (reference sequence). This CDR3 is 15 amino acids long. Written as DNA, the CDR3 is TGCAGTGCTAGAGATGGAGCGGGGGAGTACAATGAGCAGTTCTTC. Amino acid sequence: CSARDGAGEYNEQFF.

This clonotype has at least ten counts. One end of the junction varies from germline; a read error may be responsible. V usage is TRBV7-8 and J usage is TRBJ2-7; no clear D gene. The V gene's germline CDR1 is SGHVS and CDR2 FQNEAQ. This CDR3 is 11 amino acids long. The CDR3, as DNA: TGTGCCAGCAGCTTCGGGCCTCTCGTCTTCTTC. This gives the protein CASSFGPLVFF.

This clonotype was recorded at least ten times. The DNA of the CDR3 is TGCAGTGCTATCGGGGACAGCAGATCCTATGGCTACACCTTC. It is translated as CSAIGDSRSYGYTF. This sequence joins TRBV20-1 and TRBJ1-2; 7 bases map to TRBD1. Germline V gene lookup returns CDR1 DFQATT and CDR2 SNEGSKA (reference sequence). CDR3 length: 14 amino acids. V gave up 4 bases and J gave up 4 bases; unmatched junction bases: 9.